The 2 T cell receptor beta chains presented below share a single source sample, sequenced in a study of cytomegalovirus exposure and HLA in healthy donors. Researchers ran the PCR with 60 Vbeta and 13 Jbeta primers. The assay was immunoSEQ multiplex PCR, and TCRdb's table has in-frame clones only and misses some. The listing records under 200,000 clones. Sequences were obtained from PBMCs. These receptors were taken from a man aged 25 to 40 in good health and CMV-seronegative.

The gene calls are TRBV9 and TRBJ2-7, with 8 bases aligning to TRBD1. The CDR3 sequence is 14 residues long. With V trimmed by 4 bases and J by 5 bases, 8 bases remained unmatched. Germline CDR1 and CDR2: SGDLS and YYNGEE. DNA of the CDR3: TGTGCCAGCAGCCCAGGACAGGGCTTACACGAGCAGTACTTC. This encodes CASSPGQGLHEQYF.

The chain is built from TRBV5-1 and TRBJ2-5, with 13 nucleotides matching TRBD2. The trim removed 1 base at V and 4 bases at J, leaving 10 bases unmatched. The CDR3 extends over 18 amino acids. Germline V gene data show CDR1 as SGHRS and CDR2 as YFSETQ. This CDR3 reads CASSLRTSGRGSVETQYF. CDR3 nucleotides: TGCGCCAGCAGCTTGAGGACTAGCGGGAGAGGATCAGTAGAGACCCAGTACTTC.